This TCR beta chain is from a study of T cells after yellow fever vaccination. The sample holds a few counts of this clonotype. 5'RACE template switching generated TCR cDNA, adding a universal primer site and UMIs. Via MiXCR, TCRdb re-called the 5' RACE reads, giving one row per CDR3 protein. Of about 240,000 distinct CDR3 sequences listed, 6.9% are singletons. Germline V gene lookup returns CDR1 SGHTA and CDR2 FQGTGA. Trimming at V came to 5 bases and at J to 5 bases, leaving 3 bases not matched to a gene. The CDR3 loop spans 13 amino acids. The sample was CD4+ T cells sorted from PBMCs, taken 15 days after the yellow fever booster vaccination. This rearrangement joins TRBV7-3 to TRBJ2-1, with TRBD2 identical over 7 bases. This TCR was recovered from a man aged 25 to 40 who received the YFV17D yellow fever vaccine. The CDR3 region is CASSLLADNEQFF. In nucleotides, the CDR3 is TGTGCCAGCAGCCTGCTAGCGGACAATGAGCAGTTCTTC.